The T cell receptor beta chain under discussion was sequenced for a study of control samples from healthy donors and cancer patients. Sequencing used immunoSEQ multiplex PCR; TCRdb keeps in-frame clones, though not all of them. The table has 150,000 to 200,000 clones, 91% seen once. CDR1 and CDR2 (germline): KGHDR, SFDVKD. The CDR3 sequence is 14 residues long. The V end lost 4 bases, the J end lost 5 bases, and 11 bases lay between the germline ends. The source is a woman aged 25 to 39 in good health. The rearrangement uses TRBV24-1 and TRBJ1-3, with D possibly being TRBD1 (6 bases). Sequencing input: blood. The CDR3 loop is CATSDPGERNTIYF. CDR3 in DNA: TGTGCCACCAGTGACCCAGGGGAGAGAAACACCATATATTTT.